The 7 T cell receptor beta chains below were found in one sample sequenced in a study of identical twins. A single record per CDR3 protein comes from TCRdb applying MiXCR to the 5' RACE reads. The sample has 400,000 to 600,000 distinct CDR3 sequences, under 25% seen once; the top ten hold 0.4% to 0.6%. These sequences were also reported in another study, on yellow fever vaccine responses in identical twins.

The specimen was CD4+ T cells sorted from blood. The receptors here all came from a woman aged 18-29 years in good health.

This clonotype was found a few times. The V call is TRBV10-3, the J call TRBJ2-2; D remains ambiguous. V dropped 2 bases and J dropped 6 bases, with 10 bases sitting between them. The CDR3 extends over 14 amino acids. Germline CDR1 and CDR2: ENHRY and SYGVKD. This chain's CDR3 is CAISEMQDAGELFF. As DNA, the CDR3 is TGTGCCATCAGTGAGATGCAGGACGCCGGGGAGCTGTTTTTT.

The rearrangement links TRBV6-1 to TRBJ2-7; 8 bases agree with TRBD1. The J segment lost 4 bases and the V segment lost 6 bases, leaving 5 bases of the junction unmatched. Germline V gives CDR1 MNHNS, CDR2 SASEGT. The CDR3 has 13 amino acids. CDR3 sequence (DNA): TGTGCCAGCAGCCGACAGGGGTTATACGAGCAGTACGTC. Translation gives CASSRQGLYEQYV.

This chain connects TRBV28 to TRBJ2-2; weak D call: TRBD1 (6 bases). CDR3 length: 15 amino acids. From germline, CDR1 is MDHEN and CDR2 SYDVKM. Between the trimmed V and J ends, which lost 6 bases and 4 bases, there was a span of 15 bases. CDR3 coding DNA: TGTGCCAGCAGGAAACAGGGTCCTGGCACCGGGGAGCTGTTTTTT. This encodes CASRKQGPGTGELFF.

The chain has TRBV12-3 or TRBV12-4 and TRBJ2-5; the match to TRBD1 covers 9 bases. The V and J ends lost 5 bases and 1 base, in that order; junction bases with no gene match: 8. CDR3 size: 16 residues. The CDR3, as DNA: TGTGCCAGCAGTCGCGGGACAGGGCCGGTCCAAGAGACCCAGTACTTC. Amino acid sequence: CASSRGTGPVQETQYF.

The chain couples TRBV20-1 to TRBJ1-1; D is uncertain. Germline loops: CDR1 DFQATT, CDR2 SNEGSKA (reference sequence). This CDR3 contains 12 residues. The V gene lost 4 bases and the J gene lost 0 bases, with 6 bases spanning the gap. CDR3 nucleotide sequence: TGCAGTGCTATTCCGGTGAACACTGAAGCTTTCTTT. It specifies CSAIPVNTEAFF.

This chain links TRBV5-1 with TRBJ2-2; the match to TRBD2 covers 10 bases. This CDR3 has 16 amino acids. Germline V lookup: CDR1 SGHRS, CDR2 YFSETQ. Trimming at V came to 4 bases and at J to 2 bases, leaving 5 bases not matched to a gene. The CDR3 sequence is CASSSTSGENTGELFF. Written as DNA, the CDR3 is TGCGCCAGCAGCAGCACTAGCGGGGAAAACACCGGGGAGCTGTTTTTT.

The chain carries TRBV4-2 and TRBJ2-1; 10 bases match TRBD1. V gave up 1 base and J gave up 12 bases; unmatched junction bases: 12. Germline assignment: CDR1 LGHNA and CDR2 YNFKEQ. This CDR3 has 16 amino acids. CDR3 coding DNA: TGTGCCAGCAGCCAAGCGGGGGGACAGGGGATGTATGGGCAGTTCTTC. It encodes CASSQAGGQGMYGQFF.